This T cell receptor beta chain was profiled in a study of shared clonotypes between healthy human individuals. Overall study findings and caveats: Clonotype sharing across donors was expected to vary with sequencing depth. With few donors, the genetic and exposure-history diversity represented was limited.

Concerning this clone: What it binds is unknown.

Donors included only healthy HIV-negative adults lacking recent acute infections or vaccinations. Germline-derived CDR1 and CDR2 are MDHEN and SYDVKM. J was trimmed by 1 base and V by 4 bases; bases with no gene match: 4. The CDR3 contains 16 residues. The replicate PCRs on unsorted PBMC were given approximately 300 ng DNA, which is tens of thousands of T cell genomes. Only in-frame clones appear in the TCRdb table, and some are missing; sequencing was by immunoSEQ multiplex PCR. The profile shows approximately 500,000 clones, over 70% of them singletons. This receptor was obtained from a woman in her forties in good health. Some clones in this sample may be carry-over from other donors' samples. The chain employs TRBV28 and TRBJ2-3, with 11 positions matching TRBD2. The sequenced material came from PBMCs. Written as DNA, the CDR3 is TGTGCCAGCAGTTCAATAGCGGGAGGGGGCACAGATACGCAGTATTTT. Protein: CASSSIAGGGTDTQYF.